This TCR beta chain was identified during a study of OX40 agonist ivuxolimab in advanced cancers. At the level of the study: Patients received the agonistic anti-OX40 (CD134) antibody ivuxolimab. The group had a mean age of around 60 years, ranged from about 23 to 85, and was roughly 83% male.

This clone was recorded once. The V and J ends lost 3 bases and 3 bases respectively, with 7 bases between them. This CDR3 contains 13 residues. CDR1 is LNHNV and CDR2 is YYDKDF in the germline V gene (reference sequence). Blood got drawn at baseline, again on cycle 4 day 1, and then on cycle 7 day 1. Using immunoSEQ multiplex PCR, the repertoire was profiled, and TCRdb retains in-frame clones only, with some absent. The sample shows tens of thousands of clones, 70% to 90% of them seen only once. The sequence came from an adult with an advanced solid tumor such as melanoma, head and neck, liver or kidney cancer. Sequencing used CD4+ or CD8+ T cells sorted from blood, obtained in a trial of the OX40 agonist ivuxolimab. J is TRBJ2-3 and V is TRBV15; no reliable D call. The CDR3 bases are TGTGCCACCAGCAGTGTGGGTACAGATACGCAGTATTTT. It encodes CATSSVGTDTQYF.